The entry that follows covers one T cell receptor (beta chain) sequence. Antigen specificity is unknown. The ends lost 6 bases at V and 4 bases at J; junction bases unmatched: 3. This CDR3 comprises 13 residues. Germline-derived CDR1 and CDR2 are SQVTM and ANQGSEA. This sample is drawn from a study of cytomegalovirus exposure and HLA in healthy donors. Study-wide findings and caveats: Among TCR sequences, most were rare, though some public TCRs appeared in many donors.

Clones were sequenced by immunoSEQ multiplex PCR, and TCRdb holds only the in-frame ones, with some missing. Among tens of thousands of clones listed, 92% were seen once. The specimen sequenced was PBMCs. The chain carries TRBV29-1 and TRBJ1-5, with 10 bases that match TRBD1. The origin of this receptor is a man aged 18 to 30 in good health and CMV-seronegative. CDR3 in amino acids: CSVRTGGNQPQHF. CDR3 coding DNA: TGCAGCGTCCGGACAGGGGGTAATCAGCCCCAGCATTTT.